The 18 T cell receptor beta chains presented below share a single source sample, sequenced in a study of blood T cells in healthy people across ages. A second PCR of about 6 to 11 cycles used a sample-barcoded 5' primer and a J-beta primer mix. MiXCR, run by TCRdb on the 5' RACE reads, gives a single entry per CDR3 protein. Here the sample spans 750,000 to 850,000 distinct CDR3 sequences, 20% to 25% being singletons. These data were also filed under a second study, of T cells of mothers and their children.

The sample comprised blood. The receptors were sampled from a boy between 5 and 17 years old in good health.

V usage is TRBV7-3 and J usage is TRBJ2-5, with unresolved D. The V gene lost 2 bases and the J gene lost 7 bases, with 11 bases spanning the gap. CDR1 and CDR2 (germline): SGHTA, FQGTGA. The CDR3 loop spans 13 amino acids. The CDR3 loop reads CASSLDPTGTQYF. As DNA, the CDR3 is TGTGCCAGCAGCTTAGACCCCACCGGGACCCAGTACTTC.

This clonotype was counted a few times. This chain uses TRBV2 with TRBJ2-4, with 7 nucleotides matching TRBD1. The germline gives CDR1 SNHLY, CDR2 FYNNEI. The length of the CDR3 is 12 residues. V lost 7 bases to trimming and J lost 9 bases; unmatched junction nucleotides: 6. The CDR3 nucleotides read TGTGCCAGCACTGGACAGGCCAGCATTCAGTACTTC. Translation gives CASTGQASIQYF.

The genes are TRBV29-1 and TRBJ2-7; TRBD2 matches 9 bases. V lost 1 base to trimming and J lost 4 bases; unmatched junction nucleotides: 8. The CDR3 extends over 15 amino acids. CDR1 and CDR2 from the germline V gene are SQVTM and ANQGSEA. CDR3 region: CSVEGGSGSGYEQYF. The CDR3 DNA is TGCAGCGTTGAAGGGGGTAGCGGGAGTGGGTACGAGCAGTACTTC.

The chain is built from TRBV25-1 and TRBJ1-1; D not certain. V dropped 8 bases and J dropped 6 bases, with 16 bases sitting between them. This CDR3 spans 13 amino acids. Germline CDR1 and CDR2: MGHDK and SYGVNS. CDR3 amino acids: CASGASGGAEAFF. CDR3 nucleotide sequence: TGTGCCAGCGGAGCCTCGGGTGGGGCTGAAGCTTTCTTT.

The genes are TRBV15 and TRBJ1-1; D is possibly TRBD1 (6 bases). This CDR3 has 17 amino acids. The V end was cut by 6 bases, the J end by 1 base, with 21 bases between. CDR1 and CDR2 from the germline V gene are LNHNV and YYDKDF (reference sequence). This CDR3 reads CATSRKGGWPENTEAFF. The DNA for the CDR3 is TGTGCCACCAGTCGTAAGGGGGGTTGGCCAGAGAACACTGAAGCTTTCTTT.

Only a few counts were recorded for this clonotype. The J gene is TRBJ2-7, the V gene TRBV3-1, with a tentative D call TRBD1 (6 bases). CDR1 is LGHDT, CDR2 YNNKEL, per germline (reference sequence). With 0 bases removed from V and 4 bases from J, the gap between germline ends came to 16 bases. This CDR3 is 16 amino acids long. The DNA of the CDR3 is TGTGCCAGCAGCCAAGATTCCCGGACAGTGAATTACGAGCAGTACTTC. Residues: CASSQDSRTVNYEQYF.

This clonotype was detected a few times. V and J are TRBV9 and TRBJ2-3; 7 nucleotides agree with TRBD1. CDR1 and CDR2 (germline): SGDLS, YYNGEE. J gave up 3 bases and V 7 bases, and 11 bases lay outside the gene matches. The CDR3 is made up of 15 amino acids. The CDR3 DNA follows: TGTGCCAGCGGACCCCGACAGGGAAGTACAGATACGCAGTATTTT. This translates into CASGPRQGSTDTQYF.

The genes are TRBV11-2 and TRBJ2-5; D is perhaps TRBD1 (5 bases). The DNA end lines up better with TRBJ2-1; the J call may be wrong. This CDR3 comprises 14 residues. Per the germline V gene, CDR1 is SGHAT and CDR2 is FQNNGV. The CDR3 nucleotides read TGTGCCAGCAGCCTGGGGCTCCAATACAATGAGCAGTTCTTC. Amino acid sequence: CASSLGLQYNEQFF.

This clonotype appeared a few times. This sequence joins TRBV20-1 and TRBJ2-7; D might be TRBD1 or TRBD2, each matching 5 bases. The CDR3 length is 15 residues. Trimming removed 3 bases from V and 0 bases from J, with 15 bases in between. Germline V lookup: CDR1 DFQATT, CDR2 SNEGSKA (reference sequence). DNA of the CDR3: TGCAGTGCTAGTGACCGGGACGAGGCCTCCTACGAGCAGTACTTC. The encoded protein is CSASDRDEASYEQYF.

The chain combines TRBV14 with TRBJ2-1; D gene ambiguous. Germline CDR1 is SGHDN and CDR2 is FVKESK. The V gene lost 2 bases and the J gene lost 0 bases, with 17 bases spanning the gap. The CDR3 loop spans 18 amino acids. The CDR3: CASSQFRGAQSSYNEQFF. Here the CDR3 DNA reads TGTGCCAGCAGCCAATTCAGAGGAGCCCAGAGCTCCTACAATGAGCAGTTCTTC.

V is TRBV9 and J is TRBJ2-1; D not resolved. V shed 0 bases and J shed 0 bases, with 4 bases lying between them. Germline values: CDR1 SGDLS, CDR2 YYNGEE. The CDR3 is 14 residues long. Written as DNA, the CDR3 is TGTGCCAGCAGCGTAGTGAGCTCCTACAATGAGCAGTTCTTC. This encodes CASSVVSSYNEQFF.

With respect to this clonotype: An end of the junction does not agree with germline; a read error may underlie this. The gene calls are TRBV5-1 and TRBJ2-2, with TRBD1 identical over 7 bases. This CDR3 region has 16 residues. Germline V gives CDR1 SGHRS, CDR2 YFSETQ. In DNA, the CDR3 is TGCGCCAGGAGCTTGGCGGACAGGACGAACACCGGGGAGCTGTTTTTT. It encodes CARSLADRTNTGELFF.

The chain links TRBV19 to TRBJ1-5, with D unresolved. CDR1 LNHDA and CDR2 SQIVND come from the germline V gene (reference sequence). The CDR3 length is 15 residues. V was pared by 6 bases and J by 5 bases, with 17 bases between. As DNA, the CDR3 is TGTGCCAGTAGGTCGGTCTCCGGGAGCCATCAGCCCCAGCATTTT. Protein sequence: CASRSVSGSHQPQHF.

This chain connects TRBV5-1 to TRBJ1-3; D is undetermined. Germline V gene sequence: CDR1 SGHRS, CDR2 YFSETQ. This CDR3 contains 14 residues. Trimming stripped 0 bases from V and 7 bases from J, with 11 bases between. This chain's CDR3 is CASSLGSLSNTIYF. The CDR3 region has the DNA TGCGCCAGCAGCTTGGGATCTTTAAGTAACACCATATATTTT.

This clonotype was seen ten or more times. The rearrangement links TRBV6-1 to TRBJ2-5; D may be TRBD1 (6 bases). V lost 2 bases and J 2 bases, leaving 15 bases between the germline ends. Germline loops: CDR1 MNHNS, CDR2 SASEGT. The CDR3 has 16 amino acids. CDR3 coding DNA: TGTGCCAGCAGTGAAAACGGCAGGGGTTATCAAGAGACCCAGTACTTC. Protein sequence: CASSENGRGYQETQYF.

This clonotype was found a few times. This sequence joins TRBV7-9 and TRBJ2-7; D is unclear. V was shortened by 4 bases and J by 5 bases, with 15 bases between the two germline ends. This CDR3 is built from 14 residues. The germline CDR1 and CDR2 sequences are SEHNR and FQNEAQ (reference sequence). The CDR3 DNA follows: TGTGCCAGCAGCTCCCGGGTCCTAGGCGACGAGCAGTACTTC. It codes for CASSSRVLGDEQYF.

This chain uses TRBV5-1 with TRBJ2-3; 7 nucleotides line up with TRBD1. CDR3 length: 15 residues. The V and J ends lost 3 bases and 2 bases, in that order; junction bases with no gene match: 6. Germline loops: CDR1 SGHRS, CDR2 YFSETQ. CDR3: CASSSDRVNTDTQYF. The CDR3 DNA follows: TGCGCCAGCAGCTCTGACAGGGTGAACACAGATACGCAGTATTTT.

This clonotype came up a few times. This may come from a read error, since a much larger clone is one base off. The CDR3 sequence is CVSSSVWETQYF. The CDR3 DNA sequence: TGTGTCAGCAGCTCCGTTTGGGAGACCCAGTACTTC. The rearrangement links TRBV7-2 to TRBJ2-5, with D hard to call. The CDR3 runs 12 residues. The V gene's germline CDR1 is SGHTA and CDR2 FQGNSA. The full variable domain, its missing parts supplied by reference TRBV7-2 and TRBJ2-5, is GAGVSQSPSNKVTEKGKDVELRCDPISGHTALYWYRQSLGQGLEFLIYFQGNSAPDKSGLPSDRFSAERTGGSVSTLTIQRTQQEDSAVYLCVSSSVWETQYFGPGTRLLVL.